This is a list of T cell receptor beta chains from one sample in a study of blood T cells in healthy people across ages. TCRdb itself ran the 5' RACE reads through MiXCR, one entry per CDR3 protein. The sample has about 620,000 distinct CDR3 sequences, 40% to 65% seen once. Source material: blood. These receptors came from a woman older than 75 in good health. CDR3s include the opening cysteine and the closing phenylalanine or tryptophan. Fields, in order: V gene, D gene, J gene, clone size, CDR3 DNA, CDR3 protein. D genes are given only for firm matches. Size is omitted from some rows. Given values are once, few, many or a class for expanded clones.

TRBV5-1,TRBD2,TRBJ2-3,NA,TGCGCCAGCAGCTTGCCTCCGGCGGGGGAACTAGATACGCAGTATTTT,CASSLPPAGELDTQYF
TRBV5-1,TRBD1,TRBJ1-4,few,TGCGCCAGCAGCTTGGTCTTCGGGACAGAAGAGAATGAAAAACTGTTTTTT,CASSLVFGTEENEKLFF
TRBV5-1,NA,TRBJ2-5,many,TGCGCCAGCAGCCTTCAGGGAAACCAAGAGACCCAGTACTTC,CASSLQGNQETQYF
TRBV3-1,TRBD2,TRBJ2-3,NA,TGTGCCAGCAGCCCAGCGGGAGAAGGTAGAGATACGCGGTATTTT,CASSPAGEGRDTRYF
TRBV6-2/TRBV6-3,TRBD1,TRBJ2-4,NA,TGTGCCAGCAGGGCAGGGGGCGCCCAAAACATTCAGTACTTC,CASRAGGAQNIQYF
TRBV29-1,NA,TRBJ2-7,once,TGCAGCGTCACGCGGTCCCACGAGCAGTACTTC,CSVTRSHEQYF
TRBV12-3/TRBV12-4,NA,TRBJ1-2,NA,TGTGCCAGCAGCCCAGGGTTTAGCTACACCTTC,CASSPGFSYTF
TRBV2,NA,TRBJ2-5,NA,TGTGCCAGCAGAGTTAGTGAGACCCAGTACTTC,CASRVSETQYF
TRBV27,NA,TRBJ2-3,NA,TGTGCCACCAAGGACGGTCCCCTAGATACGCAGTATTTT,CATKDGPLDTQYF
TRBV20-1,TRBD2,TRBJ2-1,NA,TGCAGTGCTAGAGATGGCGGGCGGGGGACTCAGGAGACCCAGTTCTTC,CSARDGGRGTQETQFF
TRBV20-1,TRBD2,TRBJ2-5,NA,TGCAGTGCTAGAGCTCCAGCGGGGTACCAGGAGACCCAGTACTTC,CSARAPAGYQETQYF
TRBV4-2,TRBD1,TRBJ2-7,NA,TGTGCCAGCAGCCCGACCGGGACAGGGGCCTACGAGCAGTACTTC,CASSPTGTGAYEQYF
TRBV5-1,NA,TRBJ1-1,few,TGCGCCAGCAGGACGGACGGGGACACTGAAGCTTTCTTT,CASRTDGDTEAFF
TRBV27,NA,TRBJ2-7,NA,TGTGCCAGCAGTTTATACAGGGCCTCCTACGAGCAGTACTTC,CASSLYRASYEQYF
TRBV20-1,TRBD2,TRBJ2-3,many,TGCAGTGCCCAAGCGGGGGGGAGAGATACGCAGTATTTT,CSAQAGGRDTQYF
TRBV5-1,NA,TRBJ2-3,NA,TGCGCCAGCAGAGCCAGCGTCTATACGCAGTATTTT,CASRASVYTQYF
TRBV9,TRBD1,TRBJ2-7,many,TGTGCCAGCACCCTTTCTACAGGGGGCGTCGAGCAGTACTTC,CASTLSTGGVEQYF
TRBV20-1,TRBD2,TRBJ2-3,NA,TGCAGTGCTCGAAGCATAGGCGGGGGGGCCGCGGGCACAGATACGCAGTATTTT,CSARSIGGGAAGTDTQYF
TRBV12-3/TRBV12-4,NA,TRBJ2-5,many,TGTGCCAGCAGCCCTTTTGGCCAAGAGACCCAGTACTTC,CASSPFGQETQYF
TRBV7-2,TRBD2,TRBJ2-7,once,TGTGCCAGCAGCTTACGGTGGCGGGAGGTTTCCTACAATGAGCAGTACTTC,CASSLRWREVSYNEQYF
TRBV27,TRBD2,TRBJ2-7,NA,TGTGCCAGCAGTCTCCAGCCGGGACTAGTGGACGAGCAGTACTTC,CASSLQPGLVDEQYF
TRBV30,NA,TRBJ2-5,NA,TGTGCCTGGAGGGAAGGGACCCATGGGACCCAGTACTTC,CAWREGTHGTQYF
TRBV25-1,NA,TRBJ2-1,NA,TGTGCCAGCAGTGAATCAGGGATTGGTCTCAATGAGCAGTTCTTC,CASSESGIGLNEQFF
TRBV29-1,TRBD1,TRBJ2-3,few,TGCAGCGTTCATGACAGGGGGCGGACAGATACGCAGTATTTT,CSVHDRGRTDTQYF
TRBV7-3,NA,TRBJ2-1,many,TGTGCCAGCAGCTTAACAAATCCCTACAATGAGCAGTTCTTC,CASSLTNPYNEQFF
TRBV30,TRBD1,TRBJ2-7,many,TGTGCCTGGAAGGTTATCGGACAGGGACGTTACGAGCAGTACTTC,CAWKVIGQGRYEQYF
TRBV27,TRBD1,TRBJ2-6,NA,TGTGCCAGCAGTTTATCAGACAGGGTTACTGGGGCCAACGTCCTGACTTTC,CASSLSDRVTGANVLTF
TRBV20-1,TRBD2,TRBJ2-3,few,TGCAGTGCTAGTGTCCCGGGACTAGCGGGGGGCCGCCCTGTCATTACAGATACGCAGTATTTT,CSASVPGLAGGRPVITDTQYF
TRBV10-3,NA,TRBJ1-6,NA,TGTGCCACTGGGGACATAGGTGTTTTATCCTCACCCCTCCACTTT,CATGDIGVLSSPLHF
TRBV4-2,NA,TRBJ1-3,NA,TGTGCCAGCAGCCAAGATCCTGGAACTGGAAACACCATATATTTT,CASSQDPGTGNTIYF
TRBV9,NA,TRBJ1-2,NA,TGTGTCAGCAGCCTTGAGGGGAGGGCGAACTATGGCTACACCTTC,CVSSLEGRANYGYTF
TRBV10-3,NA,TRBJ2-5,NA,TGTGCCATCAGTGACCGTTCCCAGGGCGAGACCCAGTACTTC,CAISDRSQGETQYF
TRBV5-1,NA,TRBJ2-1,many,TGTGCCAGCAGCCCCGGGACAATCTCCTACAATGAGCAGTTCTTC,CASSPGTISYNEQFF
TRBV12-3/TRBV12-4,NA,TRBJ1-2,NA,TGTGCCAGCAGTTTGAGTTTCTATGGCTACACCTTC,CASSLSFYGYTF
TRBV7-2,NA,TRBJ2-3,NA,TGTGCCAGCATTAGGGGCTCAGATACGCAGTATTTT,CASIRGSDTQYF
TRBV20-1,NA,TRBJ2-3,few,TGCAGTGCTAGAGAGGCGGGGACTAGCACAGATACGCAGTATTTT,CSAREAGTSTDTQYF
TRBV27,TRBD1,TRBJ2-1,many,TGTGCCAGCAGATCCGACAGGGGAAGGGAGTTCTTC,CASRSDRGREFF
TRBV7-9,TRBD2,TRBJ2-7,NA,TGTGCCAGCATCCTTTCCTCCGGGACTAGCGATGGCTACGAGCAGTACTTC,CASILSSGTSDGYEQYF
TRBV6-6,TRBD1,TRBJ2-3,NA,TGTGCCAGCAGTTCCTCCGGGACAGGGGGTTCCACAGATACGCAGTATTTT,CASSSSGTGGSTDTQYF
TRBV12-3/TRBV12-4,NA,TRBJ1-2,few,TGTGCCAGCAGTCCGCGGGAGATAAGGGGCTACACCTTC,CASSPREIRGYTF
TRBV18,TRBD2,TRBJ2-1,many,TGTGCCAGCTCACCTGGGACTAGCGGGGGGAATGAGCAGTTCTTC,CASSPGTSGGNEQFF
TRBV9,TRBD1,TRBJ2-5,many,TGTGCCAGCAGCGAGGGGACAGGGGAACCAGAGACCCAGTACTTC,CASSEGTGEPETQYF
TRBV10-3,NA,TRBJ2-1,NA,TGTGCCATCAGACACGGGGGGCCCAATGAGCAGTTCTTC,CAIRHGGPNEQFF
TRBV3-1,NA,TRBJ2-3,few,TGTGCCAGCAGCTTAAGTGGGAGTCCTCAGAGTACGCAGTATTTT,CASSLSGSPQSTQYF
TRBV5-1,TRBD1,TRBJ2-3,NA,TGCGCCAGCAGCGGACAGGGGAGCTTGGCAGATACGCAGTATTTT,CASSGQGSLADTQYF
TRBV7-2,NA,TRBJ1-6,few,TGTGCCAGCAGCCGGGAGGCGTCGGCACCCCTCCACTTT,CASSREASAPLHF
TRBV5-1,TRBD1,TRBJ2-3,NA,TGCGCCAGCAGCGGAGGACAGGGGGGCACAGATACGCAGTATTTT,CASSGGQGGTDTQYF
TRBV5-1,NA,TRBJ1-5,NA,TGCGCCAGCTTGGTCCCCCCGCTATATAGCAATCAGCCCCAGCATTTT,CASLVPPLYSNQPQHF
TRBV7-2,NA,TRBJ1-5,NA,TGTGCCAGCAGCTTGCTACTTAGCAATCAGCCCCAGCATTTT,CASSLLLSNQPQHF
TRBV6-2/TRBV6-3,NA,TRBJ2-7,once,TGTGCCAGCAGTTACGGGCCCCTCTACGAGCAGTACTTC,CASSYGPLYEQYF
TRBV7-2,TRBD1,TRBJ1-5,once,TGTGCCAGCAGCATTTTCAGGGGGCCCAATCAGCCCCAGCATTTT,CASSIFRGPNQPQHF
TRBV6-5,NA,TRBJ2-4,NA,TGTGCCAGCAGTTACTCGCGACACCAACAGCAGTACTTC,CASSYSRHQQQYF
TRBV20-1,TRBD2,TRBJ2-1,NA,TGCAGTGCTAGCCCCGGAGGCGGGGGGGCCAAACAGCAGTTCTTC,CSASPGGGGAKQQFF
TRBV7-3,NA,TRBJ2-3,once,TGTGCCAGCAGCCTCACGGGGCTTGGCACAGATACGCAGTATTTT,CASSLTGLGTDTQYF
TRBV12-3/TRBV12-4,NA,TRBJ2-1,many,TGTGCCAGCCGAGAACTAGGGGTTTACAATGAGCAGTTCTTC,CASRELGVYNEQFF